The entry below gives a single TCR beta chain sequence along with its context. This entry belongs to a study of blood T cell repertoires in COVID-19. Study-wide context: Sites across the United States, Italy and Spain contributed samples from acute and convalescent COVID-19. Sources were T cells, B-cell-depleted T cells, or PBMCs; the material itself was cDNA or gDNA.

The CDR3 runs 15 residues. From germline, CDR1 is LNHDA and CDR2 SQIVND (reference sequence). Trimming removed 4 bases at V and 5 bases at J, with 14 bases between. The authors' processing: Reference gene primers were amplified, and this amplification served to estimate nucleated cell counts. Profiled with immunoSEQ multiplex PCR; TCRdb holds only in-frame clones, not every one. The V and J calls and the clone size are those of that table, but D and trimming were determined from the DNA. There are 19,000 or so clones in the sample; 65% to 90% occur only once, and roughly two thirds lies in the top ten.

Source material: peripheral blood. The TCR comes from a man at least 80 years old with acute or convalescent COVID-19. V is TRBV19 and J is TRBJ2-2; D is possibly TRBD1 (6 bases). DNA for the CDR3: TGTGCCAGTAGTACCCAGGGGATTCGGACCGGGGAGCTGTTTTTT. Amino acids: CASSTQGIRTGELFF.